This entry lists 2 T cell receptor beta chains sequenced from one sample in a study of neurological immune-mediated disorders. One entry per CDR3 protein results from TCRdb running MiXCR on the 5' RACE reads. Among 80,000 to 85,000 distinct CDR3 sequences listed, approximately 2.8% were seen once. The sequencing sample was made of PBMCs. The receptors come from a woman aged 25 to 39 with multiple sclerosis.

This clonotype was detected many times. The chain employs TRBV20-1 and TRBJ1-1, with D possibly being TRBD1 (5 bases). Germline lookup yields CDR1 DFQATT and CDR2 SNEGSKA (reference sequence). This CDR3 contains 14 residues. V lost 0 bases and J lost 6, with 14 bases in between. Here the CDR3 DNA reads TGCAGTGCTAGAGATGCGTCAGGGATCGCTGAAGCTTTCTTT. The encoded protein is CSARDASGIAEAFF.

This clonotype was recorded many times. The chain is built from TRBV3-1 and TRBJ2-2; 9 nucleotides align to TRBD1. The CDR3 extends over 15 amino acids. Germline-derived CDR1 and CDR2 are LGHDT and YNNKEL (reference sequence). The V and J ends lost 2 bases and 9 bases, in that order; junction bases with no gene match: 7. The CDR3 is CASSQTGGRVRELFF. Written as DNA, the CDR3 is TGTGCCAGCAGCCAAACAGGGGGCAGGGTCCGGGAGCTGTTTTTT. The full variable domain, rest sourced from reference TRBV3-1 and TRBJ2-2, is DTAVSQTPKYLVTQMGNDKSIKCEQNLGHDTMYWYKQDSKKFLKIMFSYNNKELIINETVPNRFSPKSPDKAHLNLHINSLELGDSAVYFCASSQTGGRVRELFFGEGSRLTVL.